In its sample, the clone carrying this T cell receptor beta chain was seen many times. Its antigen is as yet unknown. TCRdb re-called the 5' RACE reads with MiXCR, one entry per CDR3 protein. The sample holds 350,000 to 400,000 distinct CDR3 sequences, approximately 22% seen once. The sample is drawn from a study of CD8 T cells in ankylosing spondylitis. Study-level points and caveats: Earlier work had already found some motif variants in reactive arthritis synovial fluid and blood. Disease-associated clonotypes exhibited CD8+ identity and were relatively infrequent in peripheral blood.

Trimming stripped 5 bases from V and 0 bases from J, with 5 bases between. From germline, CDR1 is SQVTM and CDR2 ANQGSEA. The CDR3 sequence is 11 residues long. The chain couples TRBV29-1 to TRBJ2-7; D gene uncertain. Sequencing used blood, either unsorted or a sorted T cell fraction (not recorded which). The receptor comes from a male donor with ankylosing spondylitis or in good health (not recorded which). This chain's CDR3 is CSVLSSYEQYF. The CDR3 DNA reads TGCAGCGTTCTTAGCTCCTACGAGCAGTACTTC.